Listed below are T cell receptor beta chains from one sample, sequenced in a study of identical twins. Via MiXCR, TCRdb re-called the 5' RACE reads, giving one row per CDR3 protein. The sample comprises hundreds of thousands of distinct CDR3 sequences, over 15% of which are singletons, and around 13% rests with the top ten. These data were likewise used in another study, on T cells expressing NK-cell markers.

The sequenced sample consisted of PBMCs. These receptors all come from a woman under 30 in good health. Each CDR3 is given with its conserved first and last residue. D genes are given only for firm matches. Size values are once, few and many counts, or a class for expanded clones, and some rows have none.

d_call,cdr3_length,v_call,clone_size,j_call,cdr3_nt,cdr3_aa
.,15,TRBV12-3/TRBV12-4,few,TRBJ1-2,TGTGCCAGCAGTTTGGAGTATTTTTCGGACTATGGCTACACCTTC,CASSLEYFSDYGYTF
.,15,TRBV5-1,.,TRBJ2-1,TGCGCCAGCAGCTTGGCCTTAGGCAAAAGCGATGAGCAGTTCTTC,CASSLALGKSDEQFF
.,14,TRBV5-6,few,TRBJ1-1,TGTGCCAGCAGCTTAGGGCTGATAAGGACTGAAGCTTTCTTT,CASSLGLIRTEAFF
.,14,TRBV29-1,few,TRBJ2-2,TGCAGCGTTGAAGATCGGGGTTGGGCCGGGGAGCTGTTTTTT,CSVEDRGWAGELFF
TRBD2,18,TRBV3-1,.,TRBJ2-3,TGTGCCAGCAGCCAAGATAGGTCGGGACTAGCAGACACAGATACGCAGTATTTT,CASSQDRSGLADTDTQYF
.,14,TRBV7-2,.,TRBJ1-2,TGTGCCAGCAGCTTAGCAGGGGTCACAGGTGGCTACACCTTC,CASSLAGVTGGYTF
TRBD1,14,TRBV5-1,many,TRBJ2-3,TGCGCCAGCTCCGGGACAGGGGATTCAGATACGCAGTATTTT,CASSGTGDSDTQYF
.,14,TRBV20-1,.,TRBJ2-7,TGCAGTGCTAGACCCCTTCTAGCGACCTACGAGCAGTACTTC,CSARPLLATYEQYF
TRBD1,15,TRBV5-6,.,TRBJ2-5,TGTGCCAGCAGCTTCTATGGACAGGAGGAAAAGACCCAGTACTTC,CASSFYGQEEKTQYF
TRBD2,13,TRBV6-5,.,TRBJ2-5,TGTGCCAGCAGTTATAGCGGGAGTAAGACCCAGTACTTC,CASSYSGSKTQYF
.,13,TRBV6-2/TRBV6-3,.,TRBJ2-1,TGTGCCACCACTACCGGCGGTACTAATGAGCAGTTCTTC,CATTTGGTNEQFF
TRBD1,16,TRBV15,.,TRBJ2-1,TGTGCCACCAGCGGGTGGGACAGGGTTTTTAATAGTGAGCAGTTCTTC,CATSGWDRVFNSEQFF
TRBD1,14,TRBV3-1,few,TRBJ1-5,TGTGCCAGCAGCCGGTCACAGGGGGATCAGCCCCAGCATTTT,CASSRSQGDQPQHF